This T cell receptor beta chain appears in the sequencing data of a study of blood T cell repertoires in COVID-19 (TCRdb year 2020). General notes on the study: Collaborator samples came from the United States, Italy and Spain and covered acute and convalescent phases of COVID-19. The prospective study material was composed of cDNA or gDNA derived from T cells, B-cell-depleted T cells, or PBMCs. Subjects who had been exposed to COVID-19, were actively infected with it, or had recovered from it provided the deeply sampled blood TCRbeta repertoires that made up the dataset. The repertoires were released in a freely available public database intended as a resource for research on the immune response to SARS-CoV-2. Samples came from the ongoing ImmuneRACE study (first 160 participants) plus 1,254 subjects from 6 global collaborators. Sample metadata almost always included a de-identified subject ID, COVID-19 status, age in years and sex. Where available, HLA class I and class II types were obtained from metadata supplied by the sample provider rather than from assay-based typing. Broader findings and caveats from the paper: How much clinical and demographic metadata was included differed by source and by participant, and the metadata was provided uncurated.

The V and J ends are trimmed by 4 bases and 7 bases, leaving 27 bases between them. Per the germline V gene, SGHRS is the CDR1 and YFSETQ is the CDR2. There are 17 amino acids in the CDR3, from cysteine to phenylalanine inclusive. Only the CDR3 DNA stays, 51 bases, in frame from base 1. As for this clone: There is no known antigen for this receptor. No per-base quality is available; no much larger clone lies one base away.

TCRbeta CDR3 regions were amplified from genomic DNA by means of the immunoSEQ Assay, a bias-controlled multiplex PCR. The study's own analysis went as follows. The number of nucleated cells in each sample was estimated by amplification of reference gene primers within the assay. To quantify the absolute abundance of each unique TCRbeta CDR3 rearrangement, sequence reads were collapsed and filtered. For each sample, productive Simpson clonality was calculated by taking the square root of Simpson's diversity index across productive rearrangements. As stored in TCRdb, this immuneACCESS dataset retains in-frame rearrangements with V and J assigned. A fraction of the clones does not appear; measured against another copy, unresolved V genes explain less than half of the discrepancy, and the remainder lacks a known reason. That table furnishes V, J and clone size, whereas the DNA furnished D and trimming. The sample includes roughly 260,000 clones, with about nine tenths observed a single time. The biggest ten clones account for about 4.1% of the sample.

Samples from volunteer blood donors who had recovered from COVID-19 were contributed by a second Seattle source. The collaborating institutions used their own protocols to collect whole blood in K2EDTA tubes. For TCRbeta analysis, collaborators shipped samples as frozen whole blood, isolated PBMCs, or DNA extracted from either of those sample types. Source material: peripheral blood. The rearrangement joined TRBV5-1 to TRBJ2-7; matching of 6 bases hints at TRBD2 as the D gene. The TCR originated in a man in his sixties who had recovered from COVID-19. The DNA sequence is TGCGCCAGCAGCCCCTATCTCGGGGAATGGGGCGCGGGGGAGCAGTACTTC. Translated, this is CASSPYLGEWGAGEQYF. Here the CDR3 is joined to the reference TRBV5-1 and TRBJ2-7 genes, and the full variable domain is: KAGVTQTPRYLIKTRGQQVTLSCSPISGHRSVSWYQQTPGQGLQFLFEYFSETQRNKGNFPGRFSGRQFSNSRSEMNVSTLELGDSALYLCASSPYLGEWGAGEQYFGPGTRLTVT.